The clone carrying this T cell receptor (beta chain) occurred many times. The sample is drawn from a study of early T cells in non-severe SARS-CoV-2 infection. The wider study: The sequenced material was bulk RNA from unsorted whole blood, and its chains were unpaired.

The germline CDR1 and CDR2 sequences are SEHNR and FQNEAQ (reference sequence). The CDR3 length is 15 residues. V lost 6 bases, J lost 1 base, and 7 bases stayed unmatched. Attachment of unique molecular identifiers was made to individual cDNA molecules. One entry per CDR3 protein, called by TCRdb with MiXCR from the 5' RACE reads. This sample has 35,000 to 40,000 distinct CDR3 sequences, with under 5% found just once. The chain couples TRBV7-9 to TRBJ1-1; 8 bases are shared with TRBD1. The TCR originated in an adult who was a healthcare worker with PCR-confirmed SARS-CoV-2 infection or an uninfected control (not recorded which). Sample: whole blood. CDR3 coding DNA: TGTGCCAGCAGATCAGGACAGGGATCGAACACTGAAGCTTTCTTT. Encoded protein: CASRSGQGSNTEAFF.